Listed below are T cell receptor beta chains from one sample, sequenced in a study of T-cell memory formation after mild COVID-19. TCRdb passed the 5' RACE reads through MiXCR, listing each CDR3 protein once. The sample carries 200,000 to 250,000 distinct CDR3 sequences, 8% to 11% recorded once. What was sequenced was PBMCs or a T cell subset sorted from them (not recorded which). The origin of the receptors is a man aged 18 to 35 who had mild COVID-19 (a few samples of this study predate the infection). Cell type and time point are not known. CDR3s leave out the opening cysteine and the closing phenylalanine or tryptophan. Only part of the rows carry a size: once, few, many, or a class if the clone is expanded.

abundance	j_gene	v_gene	CDR3aa
few	TRBJ2-1	TRBV9	ASSVGSGSFGDEQF
many	TRBJ2-1	TRBV7-2	ASSFQGNEQF
many	TRBJ1-2	TRBV5-1	ASSLELTYYGYT
few	TRBJ2-7	TRBV18	ASSPGQGASYEQY
NA	TRBJ1-1	TRBV28	ASLRALVFRNTEAF
few	TRBJ2-1	TRBV2	ASSDSVLEDEQF
many	TRBJ1-2	TRBV20-1	SAKDPGGTAQYGYT
few	TRBJ1-5	TRBV7-9	ASSNPVGDSLDSNQPQH
few	TRBJ2-1	TRBV24-1	ATSDFNTGGGSYNEQF
NA	TRBJ2-2	TRBV11-2	ASSPKGPGELF
NA	TRBJ2-5	TRBV6-5	ASSYSQTLYQETQY
few	TRBJ2-1	TRBV11-2	ASSEWDSYNEQF
few	TRBJ2-1	TRBV5-6	ASSLQGHHEQF
NA	TRBJ1-2	TRBV20-1	SAPQGATNYGYT
NA	TRBJ2-5	TRBV5-4	ASSLAGGAPQETQY
NA	TRBJ1-1	TRBV7-9	ASSLYRLNTEAF
NA	TRBJ2-1	TRBV29-1	SVDLRGDFYSYNEQF
NA	TRBJ1-1	TRBV7-9	ASRLTGGTEAF
few	TRBJ1-1	TRBV6-2/TRBV6-3	ASSHGTEAF
many	TRBJ2-3	TRBV5-1	ASSPPGLTDTQY
few	TRBJ1-1	TRBV7-2	ASSLRAGPNTEAF
few	TRBJ2-3	TRBV7-9	ASSPTVGVGQY
few	TRBJ1-2	TRBV7-8	ASSLADLSTGAYGYT
few	TRBJ1-2	TRBV12-3/TRBV12-4	ASSPTGTDNRYT
many	TRBJ1-2	TRBV3-1	ATSFGNYGYT
few	TRBJ2-2	TRBV5-1	ASSGTPTGELF
NA	TRBJ2-5	TRBV4-1	ASSQEEFADAPY
few	TRBJ2-2	TRBV29-1	SVEPTGATGELF
many	TRBJ2-3	TRBV5-1	ASSFSSTDTQY
few	TRBJ1-6	TRBV2	ASSEQGGRQNSPLH
few	TRBJ2-1	TRBV7-2	ASSPDSGGFNNEQF
NA	TRBJ1-6	TRBV5-1	ASSPREIDNSPLH
few	TRBJ1-1	TRBV18	ASSPPGGLRTEAF
NA	TRBJ2-1	TRBV7-7	ASSLTGEGGQF
few	TRBJ1-1	TRBV29-1	SVAKTGVGTEAF
NA	TRBJ2-1	TRBV6-5	ASSYSIASGGSEF
few	TRBJ2-1	TRBV20-1	SAALAGGPHEQF
many	TRBJ2-3	TRBV5-1	ATSSGYTDTQY
many	TRBJ2-3	TRBV5-1	ASSPRAEGTQY
many	TRBJ2-1	TRBV29-1	SVGISDYYNEQF
NA	TRBJ2-1	TRBV18	ASSPQTGNEQF
NA	TRBJ2-7	TRBV5-5	ASSQAPGAYEQY
NA	TRBJ1-1	TRBV27	ASSSGGMNTEAF
NA	TRBJ2-7	TRBV11-2	ASSPLRGQGRHEQY
few	TRBJ2-3	TRBV2	ASIRGRTDTQY